The rows below give T cell receptor beta chains drawn from one sample of a study of CD8 T cells in ankylosing spondylitis. Each CDR3 protein is one row after TCRdb ran MiXCR on the 5' RACE reads. The sample carries about 66,000 distinct CDR3 sequences, approximately 6% recorded once. Sample: synovial fluid, either unsorted or a sorted T cell fraction (not recorded which). The receptors originated from a male donor with ankylosing spondylitis. The CDR3 runs from the conserved cysteine through the conserved F or W. The D gene is left open where the match is weak. Clone sizes are given selectively: once, few, many, or a class where the clone is expanded.

clone_size	v_call	d_call	cdr3_length	j_call	cdr3_aa	cdr3_nt
NA	TRBV5-1	NA	17	TRBJ1-4	CASSFGVDRSPNEKLFF	TGCGCCAGCAGCTTCGGTGTGGATCGGAGTCCTAATGAAAAACTGTTTTTT
many	TRBV6-2/TRBV6-3	NA	11	TRBJ1-1	CASSMGTEAFF	TGTGCCAGCAGTATGGGTACTGAAGCTTTCTTT
many	TRBV12-3/TRBV12-4	TRBD1	18	TRBJ2-7	CASSRQGLIDGAYYEQYF	TGTGCCAGCAGTCGACAGGGGCTGATAGACGGGGCCTACTACGAGCAGTACTTC
few	TRBV28	NA	13	TRBJ1-1	CASSHRRQLEAFF	TGTGCCAGCAGCCATAGGCGGCAGCTTGAAGCTTTCTTT
few	TRBV3-1	NA	15	TRBJ2-2	CASSQEVVAPGELFF	TGTGCCAGCAGCCAAGAGGTTGTAGCCCCCGGGGAGCTGTTTTTT
few	TRBV3-1	TRBD2	18	TRBJ2-1	CASSQGARTSGIYNEQFF	TGTGCCAGCAGCCAAGGGGCTCGGACTAGCGGGATCTACAATGAGCAGTTCTTC
many	TRBV12-3/TRBV12-4	NA	13	TRBJ2-7	CASSMDKNYEQYF	TGTGCCAGCAGCATGGACAAGAACTACGAGCAGTACTTC
NA	TRBV24-1	NA	11	TRBJ2-5	CATQTEETQYF	TGTGCCACCCAAACGGAAGAGACCCAGTACTTC
few	TRBV11-3	TRBD2	16	TRBJ2-1	CASSLGGSSGGREQFF	TGTGCCAGCAGCTTAGGAGGGTCTAGCGGGGGCCGAGAGCAGTTCTTC
few	TRBV5-6	NA	13	TRBJ2-3	CASSWGATDTQYF	TGTGCCAGCAGTTGGGGGGCCACAGATACGCAGTATTTT
NA	TRBV11-3	NA	14	TRBJ2-5	CASSLRDGQETQYF	TGTGCCAGCAGCCTCCGGGACGGCCAAGAGACCCAGTACTTC
many	TRBV28	NA	17	TRBJ2-7	CASSLPGVGRTSYEQYF	TGTGCCAGCAGTCTACCTGGTGTTGGGAGGACCTCCTACGAGCAGTACTTC
few	TRBV3-1	TRBD1	14	TRBJ2-7	CASSRDRVQEEQYF	TGTGCCAGCAGCCGGGACAGAGTCCAAGAAGAGCAGTACTTC
once	TRBV5-1	TRBD1	16	TRBJ2-1	CASSLARDRSSDEQFF	TGCGCCAGCAGCCTGGCCCGGGACAGGAGCTCGGATGAGCAGTTCTTC
NA	TRBV11-1	TRBD2	15	TRBJ2-2	CASRRDAGGTGELFF	TGTGCCAGCAGGCGGGACGCGGGAGGTACCGGGGAGCTGTTTTTT
few	TRBV7-9	NA	15	TRBJ2-2	CASSLDRDFTGELFF	TGTGCCAGCAGCTTAGACCGGGACTTTACCGGGGAGCTGTTTTTT
many	TRBV11-3	NA	15	TRBJ2-1	CASSSEILQGTEQFF	TGTGCCAGCAGCTCCGAGATATTACAGGGAACTGAGCAGTTCTTC
few	TRBV19	NA	13	TRBJ1-4	CASRDTLNEKLFF	TGTGCCAGTAGGGACACTCTCAATGAAAAACTGTTTTTT
few	TRBV28	TRBD1	16	TRBJ1-3	CASSVLQGGSGNTIYF	TGTGCCAGCAGTGTTTTACAGGGGGGATCTGGAAACACCATATATTTT
NA	TRBV27	TRBD2	18	TRBJ2-1	CASSRIPGTSGILNEQFF	TGTGCCAGCAGCCGTATCCCGGGGACTAGCGGGATTTTAAATGAGCAGTTCTTC
few	TRBV7-2	NA	12	TRBJ2-5	CASRATSETQYF	TGTGCCAGCAGGGCCACGTCGGAGACCCAGTACTTC
NA	TRBV9	NA	15	TRBJ2-6	CASSAAPGGANVLTF	TGTGCCAGCAGCGCCGCACCGGGCGGGGCCAACGTCCTGACTTTC
few	TRBV10-3	TRBD2	14	TRBJ2-7	CAISPVAGVSEQYF	TGTGCCATCAGTCCGGTAGCGGGAGTGAGCGAGCAGTACTTC
NA	TRBV30	NA	13	TRBJ1-1	CAWSESTLGEAFF	TGTGCCTGGAGTGAGAGTACTCTTGGTGAAGCTTTCTTT
NA	TRBV5-8	NA	15	TRBJ2-7	CASSLEQIFDYEQYF	TGTGCCAGCAGCTTGGAGCAGATTTTTGACTACGAGCAGTACTTC
many	TRBV29-1	NA	12	TRBJ2-5	CSGLEWQETQYF	TGCAGCGGCCTAGAGTGGCAAGAGACCCAGTACTTC
many	TRBV11-3	TRBD2	16	TRBJ2-5	CASSARLAGAQETQYF	TGTGCCAGCAGCGCTCGACTAGCGGGAGCCCAAGAGACCCAGTACTTC
many	TRBV27	NA	16	TRBJ1-2	CASSTVSGLTNYGYTF	TGTGCCAGCAGTACCGTATCCGGGCTCACTAACTATGGCTACACCTTC
NA	TRBV5-1	NA	13	TRBJ2-5	CASSPYRQETQYF	TGCGCCAGCAGCCCGTACCGGCAAGAGACCCAGTACTTC
many	TRBV25-1	NA	9	TRBJ1-1	CARNTEAFF	TGTGCCAGGAACACTGAAGCTTTCTTT
NA	TRBV12-3/TRBV12-4	NA	13	TRBJ1-6	CASSLQGNSPLHF	TGTGCCAGCAGTTTGCAGGGAAATTCACCCCTCCACTTT
many	TRBV29-1	NA	11	TRBJ1-2	CSVEAGRGYTF	TGCAGCGTTGAAGCAGGCCGTGGCTACACCTTC
few	TRBV20-1	TRBD1	16	TRBJ2-5	CSASRGRGRYQETQYF	TGCAGTGCTAGCAGGGGGCGAGGGAGGTACCAAGAGACCCAGTACTTC
NA	TRBV19	NA	16	TRBJ1-5	CASSIARQANNQPQHF	TGTGCCAGTAGTATAGCGCGGCAGGCGAACAATCAGCCCCAGCATTTT
NA	TRBV28	TRBD1	15	TRBJ1-4	CASSTAGQSNEKLFF	TGTGCCAGCAGCACGGCGGGACAGTCGAATGAAAAACTGTTTTTT
NA	TRBV7-6	NA	14	TRBJ2-2	CASSLVGLTGELFF	TGTGCCAGCAGCTTAGTCGGACTGACCGGGGAGCTGTTTTTT
NA	TRBV12-3/TRBV12-4	NA	11	TRBJ2-7	CASSYRDEQYF	TGTGCCAGCAGTTATCGAGACGAGCAGTACTTC
many	TRBV18	NA	15	TRBJ2-2	CASSPLVGDTGELFF	TGTGCCAGCTCACCACTGGTCGGAGACACCGGGGAGCTGTTTTTT
many	TRBV7-2	NA	14	TRBJ2-7	CASSLAGGNYEQYF	TGTGCCAGCAGCTTAGCCGGCGGGAACTACGAGCAGTACTTC
NA	TRBV7-3	NA	14	TRBJ1-1	CASSAVTWNTEAFF	TGTGCCAGCAGCGCCGTGACATGGAACACTGAAGCTTTCTTT
NA	TRBV30	NA	13	TRBJ2-7	CAWSAEDRLEQYF	TGTGCCTGGAGTGCAGAAGATAGGTTGGAGCAGTACTTC
NA	TRBV20-1	TRBD2	15	TRBJ2-5	CSARVAGDLGETQYF	TGCAGTGCTAGAGTGGCGGGAGATTTGGGGGAGACCCAGTACTTC
many	TRBV2	TRBD1	14	TRBJ1-6	CASSRDSYNSPLHF	TGTGCCAGCAGCCGGGACAGCTATAATTCACCCCTCCACTTT
many	TRBV14	TRBD1	18	TRBJ2-2	CASSQDTTGRGDTGELFF	TGTGCCAGCAGCCAAGATACGACAGGGAGAGGGGACACCGGGGAGCTGTTTTTT
few	TRBV6-1	TRBD2	15	TRBJ2-7	CASSLNWGRVTEQYF	TGTGCCAGCAGCCTTAATTGGGGGAGGGTTACCGAGCAGTACTTC
many	TRBV2	NA	14	TRBJ1-2	CASSVQGPNGGYTF	TGTGCCAGCAGCGTACAGGGTCCTAACGGGGGCTACACCTTC
few	TRBV6-1	TRBD1	15	TRBJ2-2	CASTLGTGYTGELFF	TGTGCCAGCACCCTGGGGACAGGGTACACCGGGGAGCTGTTTTTT
NA	TRBV6-1	TRBD1	14	TRBJ1-1	CASRGTGSNTEAFF	TGTGCCAGCAGGGGGACAGGGTCAAACACTGAAGCTTTCTTT
few	TRBV11-2	TRBD1	17	TRBJ2-2	CASSLDRDSANTGELFF	TGTGCCAGCAGCTTAGATCGGGACAGCGCGAACACCGGGGAGCTGTTTTTT
few	TRBV11-2	TRBD2	15	TRBJ2-7	CASSLTSGVSYEQYF	TGTGCCAGCAGCCTCACTAGCGGGGTCTCCTACGAGCAGTACTTC
many	TRBV7-2	NA	14	TRBJ2-5	CASSPFSLQETQYF	TGTGCCAGCAGCCCCTTTTCGCTACAGGAGACCCAGTACTTC
many	TRBV29-1	NA	16	TRBJ1-4	CSVEKASGATNEKLFF	TGCAGCGTTGAAAAGGCAAGCGGGGCAACTAATGAAAAACTGTTTTTT
few	TRBV20-1	NA	15	TRBJ1-5	CSAVSGTGRNQPQHF	TGCAGTGCAGTCTCCGGGACCGGGCGAAATCAGCCCCAGCATTTT
many	TRBV20-1	TRBD2	12	TRBJ2-7	CSANAGGYEQYF	TGCAGTGCTAACGCGGGAGGCTACGAGCAGTACTTC
few	TRBV6-2/TRBV6-3	TRBD2	15	TRBJ2-1	CASNLAGGDYNEQFF	TGTGCCAGCAACCTAGCGGGAGGGGACTACAATGAGCAGTTCTTC
few	TRBV9	TRBD2	16	TRBJ2-1	CASSVADSGVDNEQFF	TGTGCCAGCAGCGTAGCGGATAGCGGGGTCGACAATGAGCAGTTCTTC
many	TRBV29-1	NA	13	TRBJ2-7	CSVVGGLWEEQYF	TGCAGCGTTGTAGGGGGGCTCTGGGAAGAGCAGTACTTC
few	TRBV6-1	NA	16	TRBJ2-1	CASSGVIQGSYNEQFF	TGTGCCAGCAGTGGAGTAATTCAGGGATCCTACAATGAGCAGTTCTTC
few	TRBV27	NA	14	TRBJ1-1	CASSLSIVNTEAFF	TGTGCCAGCAGTTTATCGATAGTGAACACTGAAGCTTTCTTT